Each of the 25 T cell receptor beta chains below was sequenced from the same sample in a study of T cells in Graves' hyperthyroidism and ophthalmopathy. Regions amplified from RNA transcripts were the TCR beta CDR3 regions. The HTBI set primed first-round TCR CDR3 RT-PCR. TCRdb passed the multiplex PCR reads through MiXCR, listing each CDR3 protein once. This sample yields hundreds of thousands of distinct CDR3 sequences, of which 13% to 15% are seen a single time; approximately 10% belongs to the top ten. The specimen sequenced was blood. The receptor source for this set is a woman aged 18-30 years with Graves' hyperthyroidism.

There are many counts of this clonotype. The rearrangement links TRBV3-1 to TRBJ2-2; D not certain. The CDR3 has 13 residues. Germline values: CDR1 LGHDT, CDR2 YNNKEL (reference sequence). V was trimmed by 4 bases and J by 4 bases, leaving 7 bases between them. CDR3 sequence (DNA): TGTGCCAGCAGCCGTAGAGGCACCGGGGAGCTGTTTTTT. Translated, it gives CASSRRGTGELFF.

The chain joins TRBV9 to TRBJ2-5; either TRBD1 or TRBD2 may fit D (5 bases each). The V end was cut by 0 bases, the J end by 4 bases, with 10 bases between. CDR1 is SGDLS, CDR2 YYNGEE, per germline. The CDR3 has 14 amino acids. CDR3: CASSVDGGRETQYF. The CDR3 DNA reads TGTGCCAGCAGCGTAGATGGGGGAAGAGAGACCCAGTACTTC. Supplemented by reference TRBV9 and TRBJ2-5, the full variable domain reads DSGVTQTPKHLITATGQRVTLRCSPRSGDLSVYWYQQSLDQGLQFLIQYYNGEERAKGNILERFSAQQFPDLHSELNLSSLELGDSALYFCASSVDGGRETQYFGPGTRLLVL.

This clonotype was detected ten times or more. The gene calls are TRBV5-6 and TRBJ2-2; 7 nucleotides line up with TRBD1. CDR3 length equals 15 residues. Germline-derived CDR1 and CDR2 are SGHDT and YYEEEE. Trimming cost V 1 base and J 5 bases; bases outside gene matches: 5. DNA of the CDR3: TGTGCCAGCAGCTTGTTGGACAGGCGGACCGGGGAGCTGTTTTTT. It translates to CASSLLDRRTGELFF.

The chain links TRBV7-2 to TRBJ1-2, with a possible D match to TRBD1 (6 bases). CDR3 size: 14 residues. The germline V gene encodes CDR1 SGHTA and CDR2 FQGNSA. V was trimmed by 7 bases and J by 2 bases, leaving 14 bases between them. The CDR3 sequence: CASTLGRGNYGYTF. In nucleotides, the CDR3 is TGTGCCAGCACCCTAGGGAGGGGGAACTATGGCTACACCTTC.

This clonotype was detected a few times. One junction end disagrees with the germline gene, perhaps due to a read error. The chain carries TRBV18 and TRBJ1-1; D possibly corresponds to TRBD1 (6 bases). From germline, CDR1 is KGHSH and CDR2 LQKENI. This CDR3 comprises 14 residues. The CDR3 loop is CASSPQGSATEAFF. Written as DNA, the CDR3 is TGTGCCAGCTCGCCACAGGGATCCGCGACTGAAGCTTTCTTT.

This clonotype was recorded many times. The CDR3 region is CASSLQGAGGELFF. The CDR3 DNA reads as TGTGCCAGCAGCTTACAGGGGGCCGGCGGGGAGCTGTTTTTT. V is TRBV11-2 and J is TRBJ2-2, with 8 bases identical to TRBD1. Germline V CDR1 and CDR2: SGHAT, FQNNGV. V lost 2 bases to trimming and J lost 7 bases; unmatched junction nucleotides: 3. The CDR3 is made up of 14 amino acids.

Turning to this clonotype: Being one base from a much bigger clone, this may be a read error. This chain uses TRBV6-1 with TRBJ2-1; 9 bases agree with TRBD2. V was clipped by 8 bases and J by 5 bases; unmatched bases: 13. Germline values: CDR1 MNHNS, CDR2 SASEGT. CDR3 length: 16 amino acids. The CDR3 DNA is TGTGCCAGCCGAATGAATAGCGGGAGATTGGACAATGAGCAGTTCTTC. This codes for CASRMNSGRLDNEQFF.

The chain joins TRBV6-2 or TRBV6-3 to TRBJ2-7, with no clear D. There are 13 residues in the CDR3. CDR1 and CDR2 from the germline V gene are MNHEY and SVGEGT. Trimming took 2 bases from V and 6 from J, leaving 11 bases between them. The CDR3 loop is CASSYGTLSEQYF. The CDR3 coding sequence is TGTGCCAGCAGTTACGGTACTCTCTCCGAGCAGTACTTC.

This rearrangement joins TRBV11-2 to TRBJ2-7; TRBD1 matches 8 bases. The germline V gene has CDR1 SGHAT and CDR2 FQNNGV. V lost 5 bases and J lost 4; bases outside the gene matches: 13. The CDR3 totals 16 residues. The CDR3 loop is CASSRGWGQARYEQYF. The CDR3 DNA reads as TGTGCCAGCAGCAGGGGGTGGGGACAGGCGAGATACGAGCAGTACTTC.

This clonotype was picked up many times. The V call is TRBV4-1, the J call TRBJ1-5; D unclear. Trimming took 0 bases from V and 1 from J, leaving 13 bases between them. Germline V gene sequence: CDR1 MGHRA, CDR2 YSYEKL. This CDR3 has 17 amino acids. CDR3 DNA: TGCGCCAGCAGCCAAGAGTGGGGTTTAGGGAGCAATCAGCCCCAGCATTTT. This translates into CASSQEWGLGSNQPQHF.

This clonotype was counted many times. The rearrangement links TRBV28 to TRBJ1-6; D not resolved. The length of the CDR3 is 12 residues. The V gene's germline CDR1 is MDHEN and CDR2 SYDVKM. Trimming took 8 bases from V and 9 from J, leaving 11 bases between them. CDR3 nucleotide sequence: TGTGCCAGCTACCGGGGTGGTTCACCCCTCCACTTT. Its translation is CASYRGGSPLHF. The full variable domain, rest sourced from reference TRBV28 and TRBJ1-6, is DVKVTQSSRYLVKRTGEKVFLECVQDMDHENMFWYRQDPGLGLRLIYFSYDVKMKEKGDIPEGYSVSREKKERFSLILESASTNQTSMYLCASYRGGSPLHFGNGTRLTVT.

This clonotype was found many times. The J gene is TRBJ2-7, the V gene TRBV4-1; 8 bases match TRBD2. The CDR3 consists of 17 residues. The V and J ends lost 1 base and 3 bases, in that order; junction bases with no gene match: 11. Looked up from germline, CDR1 is MGHRA and CDR2 is YSYEKL. CDR3 sequence reads: CASSQVVTLAGYYEQYF. The CDR3 nucleotides read TGCGCCAGCAGCCAAGTGGTGACGCTAGCGGGTTACTACGAGCAGTACTTC.

At least ten counts were recorded for this clonotype. CDR3 protein: CAISEQGIDSEQYF. As DNA, the CDR3 is TGTGCCATCAGTGAACAGGGAATAGATTCCGAGCAGTACTTC. The chain combines TRBV10-3 with TRBJ2-7; TRBD1 might be the D (6 bases). Germline V CDR1 and CDR2: ENHRY, SYGVKD. This CDR3 spans 14 amino acids. The V end was cut by 3 bases, the J end by 6 bases, with 15 bases between.

This clonotype has a count of ten or more. The CDR3 DNA is TGTGCCAGCGAGGGTGAGCAGTTCTTC. It is translated as CASEGEQFF. The chain couples TRBV13 to TRBJ2-1, with D perhaps TRBD2 (5 bases). In germline, CDR1 is PRHDT, CDR2 FYEKMQ (reference sequence). Trimming stripped 8 bases from V and 9 bases from J, with 5 bases between. The CDR3 consists of 9 residues.

The V gene is TRBV19, the J gene TRBJ2-7, with D perhaps matching TRBD1 (6 bases). V dropped 5 bases and J dropped 6 bases, with 14 bases sitting between them. The CDR3 totals 13 residues. Looked up from germline, CDR1 is LNHDA and CDR2 is SQIVND (reference sequence). The CDR3 spells CASSSPGTIEQYF. Here the CDR3 DNA reads TGTGCCAGTAGTTCACCCGGGACAATCGAGCAGTACTTC.

The chain carries TRBV6-5 and TRBJ2-7, with 11 positions matching TRBD1. Germline values: CDR1 MNHEY, CDR2 SVGAGI. Losses at the gene ends were 0 bases for V and 1 base for J; bases not matched to a gene: 2. This CDR3 has 16 amino acids. CDR3 nucleotides: TGTGCCAGCAGTTACTCCGGGACAGGGGGATCCTACGAGCAGTACTTC. It specifies CASSYSGTGGSYEQYF.

The genes are TRBV24-1 and TRBJ2-3; unclear D gene. The CDR3 has 16 residues. Trimming took off 4 bases at V and 0 bases at J, with 13 bases between the two ends. Germline loops: CDR1 KGHDR, CDR2 SFDVKD. The CDR3 sequence: CATSDLDVASTDTQYF. The CDR3 coding sequence is TGTGCCACCAGTGACCTTGACGTCGCTAGCACAGATACGCAGTATTTT.

There are many counts of this clonotype. This sequence joins TRBV29-1 and TRBJ1-1; D possibly corresponds to TRBD1 (5 bases). From germline, CDR1 is SQVTM and CDR2 ANQGSEA. The CDR3 consists of 14 residues. V lost 6 bases to trimming and J lost 0 bases, with 14 bases between them. CDR3 region: CSVERTGLNTEAFF. Here the CDR3 DNA reads TGCAGCGTCGAACGTACAGGATTGAACACTGAAGCTTTCTTT. Full variable domain (missing parts from reference TRBV29-1 and TRBJ1-1): SAVISQKPSRDICQRGTSLTIQCQVDSQVTMMFWYRQQPGQSLTLIATANQGSEATYESGFVIDKFPISRPNLTFSTLTVSNMSPEDSSIYLCSVERTGLNTEAFFGQGTRLTVV.

This clonotype was detected a few times. This chain joins TRBV7-9 and TRBJ2-1; D gene ambiguous. CDR1 and CDR2 (germline): SEHNR, FQNEAQ (reference sequence). The V end lost 1 base, the J end lost 5 bases, and 15 bases lay between the germline ends. There are 16 residues in the CDR3. CDR3 sequence (DNA): TGTGCCAGCAGCTTAGGCCCTGGAAGGTCGGACAATGAGCAGTTCTTC. Translating gives CASSLGPGRSDNEQFF.

This clonotype was seen many times. The chain combines TRBV12-3 or TRBV12-4 with TRBJ1-3, with 9 bases lining up with TRBD1. The J segment lost 3 bases and the V segment lost 6 bases, leaving 9 bases of the junction unmatched. CDR3 size: 16 residues. The CDR3 nucleotides are TGTGCCAGCAGCCCGGGACAGGGAAGGATTGGAAACACCATATATTTT. This encodes CASSPGQGRIGNTIYF.

The chain has TRBV6-1 and TRBJ2-3; 7 nucleotides align to TRBD2. CDR1 MNHNS and CDR2 SASEGT come from the germline V gene. The CDR3 is 14 amino acids. V gave up 6 bases and J gave up 2 bases; unmatched junction bases: 5. The CDR3 bases are TGTGCCAGCAGGAAAGCGGGGTACACAGATACGCAGTATTTT. Translated: CASRKAGYTDTQYF.

A few counts support this clonotype. The V call is TRBV7-2, the J call TRBJ2-1, with 9 bases that match TRBD2. CDR1 SGHTA and CDR2 FQGNSA come from the germline V gene. V trimming: 2 bases; J trimming: 6 bases; junction bases outside the gene matches: 5. The CDR3 extends over 15 amino acids. In DNA, the CDR3 is TGTGCCAGCAGCTTACGACTAGCGGAGTTCAATGAGCAGTTCTTC. Amino acids: CASSLRLAEFNEQFF.

This clonotype was detected ten times or more. This chain links TRBV6-1 with TRBJ2-7, with a possible D match to TRBD1 (5 bases). The germline CDR1 and CDR2 sequences are MNHNS and SASEGT. This CDR3 contains 12 residues. V was trimmed by 7 bases and J by 4 bases, leaving 11 bases between them. The CDR3 region is CASNDRRYEQYF. CDR3 DNA: TGTGCCAGCAATGACAGAAGATACGAGCAGTACTTC.

This clonotype was counted many times. The chain's CDR3 is CASSGSEESYEQYF. The CDR3, as DNA: TGTGCCAGCAGCGGCTCTGAGGAATCCTACGAGCAGTACTTC. V is TRBV9 and J is TRBJ2-7; D ambiguous. Trimming removed 3 bases from V and 1 base from J, with 11 bases in between. Germline V lookup: CDR1 SGDLS, CDR2 YYNGEE. This CDR3 has 14 residues. The entire variable domain, with the rest obtained from reference TRBV9 and TRBJ2-7, is as follows: DSGVTQTPKHLITATGQRVTLRCSPRSGDLSVYWYQQSLDQGLQFLIQYYNGEERAKGNILERFSAQQFPDLHSELNLSSLELGDSALYFCASSGSEESYEQYFGPGTRLTVT.

This clonotype has just a few counts. The chain joins TRBV12-3 or TRBV12-4 to TRBJ2-1, with a possible D match to TRBD2 (5 bases). V was shortened by 3 bases and J by 0 bases, with 15 bases between the two germline ends. The CDR3 is made up of 17 amino acids. The CDR3 DNA follows: TGTGCCAGCAGTTTTGGGGATAGCGAGCTCTCCTACAATGAGCAGTTCTTC. Encoded protein: CASSFGDSELSYNEQFF.